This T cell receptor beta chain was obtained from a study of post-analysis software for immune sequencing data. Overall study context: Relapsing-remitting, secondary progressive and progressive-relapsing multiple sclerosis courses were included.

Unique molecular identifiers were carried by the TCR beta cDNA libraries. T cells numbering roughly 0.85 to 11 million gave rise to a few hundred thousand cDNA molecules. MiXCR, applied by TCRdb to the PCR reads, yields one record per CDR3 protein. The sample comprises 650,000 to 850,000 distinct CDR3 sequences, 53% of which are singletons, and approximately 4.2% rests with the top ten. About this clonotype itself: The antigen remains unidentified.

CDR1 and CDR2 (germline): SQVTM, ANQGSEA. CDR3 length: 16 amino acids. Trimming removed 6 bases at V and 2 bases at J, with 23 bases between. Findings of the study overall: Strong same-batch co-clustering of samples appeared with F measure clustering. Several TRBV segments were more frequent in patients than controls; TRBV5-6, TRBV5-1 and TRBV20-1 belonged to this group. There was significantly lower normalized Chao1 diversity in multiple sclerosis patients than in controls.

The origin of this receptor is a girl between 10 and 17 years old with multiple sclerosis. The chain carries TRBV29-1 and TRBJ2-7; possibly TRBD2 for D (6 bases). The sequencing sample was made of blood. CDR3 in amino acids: CSVVEEGLQLPYEQYF. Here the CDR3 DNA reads TGCAGCGTCGTAGAGGAGGGCCTCCAATTACCCTACGAGCAGTACTTC.